Below, 20 T cell receptor beta chains from the same sample are listed, as sequenced in a study of blood T cells in healthy people across ages. Combining a sample-barcoded 5' primer with a J-beta primer mix, a second PCR ran for roughly 7 to 11 cycles. TCRdb analysed the 5' RACE reads with MiXCR anew, one entry per CDR3 protein. The sample has roughly 2 million distinct CDR3 sequences, about 50% seen once. Sequencing was performed on blood. The origin of the receptors is a woman aged 40-49 years in good health.

The sample holds a few counts of this clonotype. The chain carries TRBV10-3 and TRBJ2-7; tentative D call: TRBD2 (7 bases). The J call may be in error: the DNA end matches TRBJ2-4 better. This CDR3 has 12 amino acids. Germline V gene lookup returns CDR1 ENHRY and CDR2 SYGVKD. For the CDR3, the DNA is TGTGCCATCAGTGAAGGGGGGGACATTCAGTACTTC. Encoded protein: CAISEGGDIQYF.

This clonotype was detected only once. This chain uses TRBV28 with TRBJ2-1, with D possibly being TRBD2 (6 bases). CDR1 is MDHEN and CDR2 is SYDVKM in the germline V gene. Trimming shortened V by 5 bases and J by 10 bases, and 24 bases separated the two germline ends. The CDR3 has 16 amino acids. The CDR3, as DNA: TGTGCCAGCAGTGACTCCGGGGGTTCTAGCTCCTACGAGCAGTTCTTC. Its protein is CASSDSGGSSSYEQFF. Full variable domain (outside the CDR3, taken from reference TRBV28 and TRBJ2-1): DVKVTQSSRYLVKRTGEKVFLECVQDMDHENMFWYRQDPGLGLRLIYFSYDVKMKEKGDIPEGYSVSREKKERFSLILESASTNQTSMYLCASSDSGGSSSYEQFFGPGTRLTVL.

This clonotype was seen a handful of times. The chain uses TRBV25-1 and TRBJ2-4; possibly TRBD1 for D (6 bases). The end of the DNA is better explained by TRBJ2-5, so the J call may be wrong. This CDR3 is 16 amino acids long. Germline values: CDR1 MGHDK, CDR2 SYGVNS. The CDR3 spells CASSGADSRGQETQYF. The CDR3, as DNA: TGTGCCAGCAGTGGGGCGGACAGTAGGGGCCAAGAGACCCAGTACTTC.

As DNA, the CDR3 is TGTGCCAGTAAGCGAGGAAGCAGGACTCAAGAGACCCAGTACTTC. It codes for CASKRGSRTQETQYF. This rearrangement joins TRBV19 to TRBJ2-5; D is perhaps TRBD2 (5 bases). This CDR3 is built from 15 residues. V lost 7 bases and J lost 2, with 17 bases in between. Germline V gene sequence: CDR1 LNHDA, CDR2 SQIVND (reference sequence). Combining the CDR3 with reference TRBV19 and TRBJ2-5 gives the whole variable domain DGGITQSPKYLFRKEGQNVTLSCEQNLNHDAMYWYRQDPGQGLRLIYYSQIVNDFQKGDIAEGYSVSREKKESFPLTVTSAQKNPTAFYLCASKRGSRTQETQYFGPGTRLLVL.

This clonotype has a handful of counts. This sequence joins TRBV9 and TRBJ2-1, with TRBD2 matching over 7 bases. Germline CDR1 SGDLS, CDR2 YYNGEE. The CDR3 totals 15 residues. V trimming: 4 bases; J trimming: 3 bases; junction bases outside the gene matches: 7. CDR3 residues: CASSQAGFNYNEQFF. Written as DNA, the CDR3 is TGTGCCAGCAGCCAAGCGGGGTTTAACTACAATGAGCAGTTCTTC.

The chain links TRBV3-1 to TRBJ2-7, with D unresolved. V was pared by 4 bases and J by 0 bases, with 10 bases between. CDR3 size: 14 residues. Germline V gene sequence: CDR1 LGHDT, CDR2 YNNKEL (reference sequence). The CDR3 protein is CASSPSTHSYEQYF. In DNA form, the CDR3 reads TGTGCCAGCAGCCCAAGTACACACTCCTACGAGCAGTACTTC.

This CDR3 is CASSHAGANVLTF. In nucleotides, the CDR3 is TGTGCCAGCAGCCACGCTGGGGCCAACGTCCTGACTTTC. The chain carries TRBV12-3 or TRBV12-4 and TRBJ2-6, with no clear D. V lost 6 bases to trimming and J lost 2 bases, with 5 bases between them. The CDR3 contains 13 residues.

V is TRBV7-9 and J is TRBJ2-7; D perhaps matches TRBD1 (6 bases). The CDR3 is 12 amino acids. Per germline, CDR1 SEHNR and CDR2 FQNEAQ (reference sequence). The V end was cut by 5 bases, the J end by 6 bases, with 11 bases between. This CDR3 reads CASSAGDPEQYF. CDR3 nucleotide sequence: TGTGCCAGCAGCGCAGGGGATCCCGAGCAGTACTTC.

The V call is TRBV27, the J call TRBJ2-1, with D unclear. Between the trimmed V and J ends, which lost 5 bases and 2 bases, there was a span of 16 bases. Germline V gene sequence: CDR1 MNHEY, CDR2 SMNVEV (reference sequence). The CDR3 contains 16 residues. This CDR3 is CASSPTQPGPYNEQFF. The CDR3 DNA reads as TGTGCCAGCAGTCCTACACAACCCGGGCCCTACAATGAGCAGTTCTTC.

This clonotype was seen only once. The chain joins TRBV6-2 or TRBV6-3 to TRBJ2-3; TRBD2 aligns across 14 bases. From germline, CDR1 is MNHEY and CDR2 SVGEGT. The CDR3 has 17 amino acids. V was clipped by 8 bases and J by 3 bases; unmatched bases: 10. The DNA of the CDR3 is TGTGCCAGCCGATGGACTAGCGGGGGGCCAAGGACAGATACGCAGTATTTT. This sequence encodes CASRWTSGGPRTDTQYF.

The chain recombines TRBV4-1 with TRBJ1-1, with a weak D call TRBD1 (5 bases). This CDR3 has 17 amino acids. Per germline, CDR1 MGHRA and CDR2 YSYEKL. The V end lost 1 base, the J end lost 1 base, and 16 bases lay between the germline ends. The DNA for the CDR3 is TGCGCCAGCAGCCAAGTTACTCGTAGGGGACCGAACACTGAAGCTTTCTTT. It specifies CASSQVTRRGPNTEAFF.

The rearrangement joins TRBV29-1 to TRBJ2-3; D is uncertain. Trimming left V 3 bases short and J 0 bases short, with 10 bases between. This CDR3 has 14 amino acids. Germline values: CDR1 SQVTM, CDR2 ANQGSEA. CDR3: CSVDRQASTDTQYF. CDR3 bases: TGCAGCGTTGACAGGCAGGCAAGCACAGATACGCAGTATTTT.

The V call is TRBV15, the J call TRBJ2-3; 9 positions match TRBD1. The length of the CDR3 is 20 residues. From germline, CDR1 is LNHNV and CDR2 YYDKDF (reference sequence). J gave up 2 bases and V 1 base, and 16 bases lay outside the gene matches. The DNA for the CDR3 is TGTGCCACCAGCAGAGTTCGCGGGGGCAACAGGGGGCTTAACACAGATACGCAGTATTTT. Residues: CATSRVRGGNRGLNTDTQYF.

The chain uses TRBV20-1 and TRBJ2-7, with 7 nucleotides matching TRBD1. This CDR3 has 13 amino acids. V lost 4 bases and J lost 4; bases outside the gene matches: 7. In germline, CDR1 is DFQATT, CDR2 SNEGSKA (reference sequence). The CDR3 here is CSAIWTGAYEQYF. The CDR3 DNA reads TGCAGTGCTATTTGGACAGGAGCTTACGAGCAGTACTTC.

The gene calls are TRBV6-2 or TRBV6-3 and TRBJ2-4; maybe TRBD1 (6 bases). CDR3 length: 16 amino acids. Deletions cut 5 bases from V and 3 bases from J, with 17 bases between. From germline, CDR1 is MNHEY and CDR2 SVGEGT. CDR3 residues: CASSRPGVIDKNIQYF. The DNA of the CDR3 is TGTGCCAGCAGTCGTCCAGGGGTAATCGACAAAAACATTCAGTACTTC.

The chain recombines TRBV20-1 with TRBJ2-6; 7 bases agree with TRBD1. CDR3 length: 15 residues. Germline values: CDR1 DFQATT, CDR2 SNEGSKA (reference sequence). CDR3: CSSDRVSSGANVLTF. The CDR3 DNA is TGCAGCAGTGACAGGGTCAGCTCTGGGGCCAACGTCCTGACTTTC.

This chain links TRBV5-8 with TRBJ2-7, with TRBD1 matching 7 bases. With 3 bases clipped from V and 4 bases from J, the junction kept 13 bases outside the gene matches. The CDR3 consists of 16 residues. CDR1 is SGHTS, CDR2 YDEGEE, per germline. The CDR3 is CASSSPYGQDAYEQYF. The CDR3 DNA is TGTGCCAGCAGCTCCCCATACGGACAGGATGCGTACGAGCAGTACTTC.

The J gene is TRBJ1-5, the V gene TRBV7-2; no clear D gene. The CDR3 loop spans 15 amino acids. The germline CDR1 and CDR2 sequences are SGHTA and FQGNSA. The V gene lost 0 bases and the J gene lost 2 bases, with 8 bases spanning the gap. The CDR3: CASSLANQGNQPQHF. For the CDR3, the DNA is TGTGCCAGCAGCTTAGCAAACCAGGGCAATCAGCCCCAGCATTTT.

The chain uses TRBV2 and TRBJ2-6; maybe TRBD2 (6 bases). The CDR3 loop spans 16 amino acids. The V gene lost 9 bases and the J gene lost 0 bases, with 15 bases spanning the gap. Germline loops: CDR1 SNHLY, CDR2 FYNNEI. For the CDR3, the DNA is TGTGCCAGGGAGAGGAGGGATGCCTCTGGGGCCAACGTCCTGACTTTC. Translating gives CARERRDASGANVLTF.

Ten or more counts support this clonotype. This sequence joins TRBV5-1 and TRBJ2-5, with D tentatively TRBD2 (5 bases). The V gene lost 4 bases and the J gene lost 5 bases, with 15 bases spanning the gap. The V gene's germline CDR1 is SGHRS and CDR2 YFSETQ. CDR3 length: 14 residues. The CDR3 coding sequence is TGCGCCAGCAGCCTCCGAACTAGTGGCGAGACCCAGTACTTC. It yields the protein CASSLRTSGETQYF.